One sample yielded the 17 T cell receptor beta chains listed below, sequenced in a study of blood T cell repertoires in COVID-19. Clones were sequenced by immunoSEQ multiplex PCR, and TCRdb holds only the in-frame ones, with some missing. The sample holds around 250,000 clones, 80% to 90% seen once. Material for sequencing was peripheral blood. The receptors come from a man aged 40-49 years with active or convalescent COVID-19.

The CDR3 sequence: CASSEDSPWSGRDPEQYF. CDR3 nucleotides: TGTGCCAGCAGTGAAGATTCCCCCTGGAGCGGGAGGGACCCTGAGCAGTACTTC. The gene calls are TRBV6-1 and TRBJ2-7, with 10 bases matching TRBD2. The CDR3 extends over 18 amino acids. Trimming cost V 1 base and J 7 bases; bases outside gene matches: 16. Germline V lookup: CDR1 MNHNS, CDR2 SASEGT.

The V and J genes are TRBV5-1 and TRBJ2-5; a possible D gene is TRBD2 (6 bases). Trimming stripped 1 base from V and 5 bases from J, with 9 bases between. The germline CDR1 and CDR2 sequences are SGHRS and YFSETQ. The CDR3 is made up of 13 amino acids. The CDR3, as DNA: TGCGCCAGCAGCTTGCGGGGGTCGGAGACCCAGTACTTC. As protein: CASSLRGSETQYF.

This clone was observed a handful of times. The rearrangement uses TRBV11-3 and TRBJ1-6; weak D call: TRBD1 (6 bases). V was clipped by 1 base and J by 9 bases, with 10 bases between them. The CDR3 consists of 14 residues. Per the germline V gene, CDR1 is SGHNT and CDR2 is YENEEA. The CDR3 nucleotides read TGTGCCAGCAGCTTAGGGACAGACCTTTCACCCCTCCACTTT. Protein: CASSLGTDLSPLHF.

Comments on this clone: Other DNA sequences within the sample encode an identical CDR3. The chain joins TRBV5-1 to TRBJ1-2; D not certain. V lost 0 bases, J lost 2 bases, and 5 bases lay in between. The germline CDR1 and CDR2 sequences are SGHRS and YFSETQ. There are 13 residues in the CDR3. This CDR3 is CASSLDTNYGYTF. CDR3 nucleotides: TGCGCCAGCAGCTTGGACACGAACTATGGCTACACCTTC.

This chain links TRBV18 with TRBJ2-3; 8 nucleotides match TRBD1. CDR1 is KGHSH, CDR2 LQKENI, per germline. This CDR3 contains 16 residues. Losses at the gene ends were 2 bases for V and 4 bases for J; bases not matched to a gene: 8. CDR3 loop: CASSPYRTGPADTQYF. The CDR3 DNA is TGTGCCAGCTCACCATACCGGACAGGGCCAGCAGATACGCAGTATTTT.

The chain carries TRBV12-3 or TRBV12-4 and TRBJ1-2; D ambiguous. Trimming pared 4 bases from V and 0 bases from J, leaving 6 bases between. This CDR3 contains 13 residues. CDR3 sequence (DNA): TGTGCCAGCAGTTCAGGCGCTAACTATGGCTACACCTTC. Protein product: CASSSGANYGYTF.

The count of this clone is one. The gene calls are TRBV2 and TRBJ2-7; 7 positions agree with TRBD1. The germline CDR1 and CDR2 sequences are SNHLY and FYNNEI. The V segment lost 7 bases and the J segment 0 bases; nucleotides outside the gene matches: 3. This CDR3 has 13 residues. The chain's CDR3 is CASKGTASYEQYF. The CDR3 DNA reads as TGTGCCAGCAAAGGGACAGCCTCCTACGAGCAGTACTTC.

The CDR3 sequence: CATAGEDRASPLHF. The CDR3 DNA reads TGCGCCACCGCCGGAGAGGACAGGGCTTCACCCCTCCACTTT. V is TRBV4-1 and J is TRBJ1-6; 8 nucleotides match TRBD1. The V gene's germline CDR1 is MGHRA and CDR2 YSYEKL. The CDR3 loop spans 14 amino acids. The J segment lost 9 bases and the V segment lost 10 bases, leaving 11 bases of the junction unmatched.

This clone was seen a handful of times. The chain couples TRBV5-1 to TRBJ1-6, with 7 bases lining up with TRBD1. The V and J ends lost 4 bases and 7 bases, in that order; junction bases with no gene match: 8. Germline V gene sequence: CDR1 SGHRS, CDR2 YFSETQ. The CDR3 runs 15 residues. CDR3: CASSLMDRSNSPLHF. CDR3 nucleotide sequence: TGCGCCAGCAGCCTAATGGACAGGTCCAATTCACCCCTCCACTTT.

This chain joins TRBV15 and TRBJ1-1; tentative D call: TRBD1 (5 bases). The CDR3 covers 13 residues. The germline V and J ends were trimmed by 5 bases and 11 bases, with 18 bases remaining between them. Per the germline V gene, CDR1 is LNHNV and CDR2 is YYDKDF (reference sequence). CDR3 coding DNA: TGTGCCACCAGCCTCTCAGGGATGCTAGACGCTTTCTTT. This sequence encodes CATSLSGMLDAFF. Based on the CDR3 plus reference TRBV15 and TRBJ1-1, the full variable domain is DAMVIQNPRYQVTQFGKPVTLSCSQTLNHNVMYWYQQKSSQAPKLLFHYYDKDFNNEADTPDNFQSRRPNTSFCFLDIRSPGLGDTAMYLCATSLSGMLDAFFGQGTRLTVV.

The V call is TRBV11-1, the J call TRBJ1-1; 7 bases match TRBD1. There are 15 residues in the CDR3. The J segment lost 3 bases and the V segment lost 5 bases, leaving 9 bases of the junction unmatched. CDR1 SGHAT and CDR2 FQDESV come from the germline V gene (reference sequence). CDR3 protein: CASSLSSTGHTEAFF. For the CDR3, the DNA is TGTGCCAGCAGCCTAAGTTCGACAGGGCACACTGAAGCTTTCTTT. Drawing the rest from reference TRBV11-1 and TRBJ1-1, the complete variable domain is EAEVAQSPRYKITEKSQAVAFWCDPISGHATLYWYRQILGQGPELLVQFQDESVVDDSQLPKDRFSAERLKGVDSTLKIQPAELGDSAMYLCASSLSSTGHTEAFFGQGTRLTVV.

The chain employs TRBV6-5 and TRBJ1-2, with D perhaps TRBD1 (6 bases). CDR3 length: 15 amino acids. CDR1 and CDR2 from the germline V gene are MNHEY and SVGAGI. V lost 2 bases and J 5 bases, leaving 15 bases between the germline ends. The CDR3 sequence is CASSYDRQGKYGYTF. CDR3 sequence (DNA): TGTGCCAGCAGTTACGATCGTCAGGGGAAGTATGGCTACACCTTC.

The chain carries TRBV10-3 and TRBJ1-2; D is undetermined. Between the trimmed V and J ends, which lost 7 bases and 6 bases, there was a span of 9 bases. The CDR3 runs to 11 residues. Germline V gene data show CDR1 as ENHRY and CDR2 as SYGVKD. The CDR3 protein is CAIKAQNGYTF. The CDR3 bases are TGTGCCATCAAGGCACAGAATGGCTACACCTTC.

The CDR3 nucleotides read TGTGCCACCAGCGGTTCCGGGACAGGGGTCTACGAGCAGTACTTC. Protein: CATSGSGTGVYEQYF. The chain has TRBV15 and TRBJ2-7, with 10 bases fitting TRBD1. The length of the CDR3 is 15 residues. Germline values: CDR1 LNHNV, CDR2 YYDKDF (reference sequence). Trimming took 5 bases from V and 3 from J; bases not matched to a gene: 7.

J is TRBJ1-2 and V is TRBV5-5; 10 bases agree with TRBD1. V trimming: 4 bases; J trimming: 6 bases; junction bases outside the gene matches: 9. The CDR3 is 15 residues long. In germline, CDR1 is SGHKS, CDR2 YYEKEE (reference sequence). CDR3 bases: TGTGCCAGCAGCATAAGACAGGGGGCGATTGATGGCTACACCTTC. Amino acid sequence: CASSIRQGAIDGYTF.

The chain recombines TRBV9 with TRBJ1-1; D may be TRBD1 (5 bases). This CDR3 has 16 residues. Germline V CDR1 and CDR2: SGDLS, YYNGEE. V shed 0 bases and J shed 1 base, with 13 bases lying between them. In DNA form, the CDR3 reads TGTGCCAGCAGCGTAGAGGCAGGGCCGACGAACACTGAAGCTTTCTTT. Translation gives CASSVEAGPTNTEAFF.

The gene calls are TRBV6-1 and TRBJ1-5; unclear D gene. CDR1 is MNHNS, CDR2 SASEGT, per germline. V lost 2 bases to trimming and J lost 5 bases, with 10 bases between them. CDR3 size: 14 residues. The CDR3 is CASSEYWRDQPQHF. The CDR3 DNA is TGTGCCAGCAGTGAATACTGGAGGGATCAGCCCCAGCATTTT.